The 11 T cell receptor beta chains below come from one sample, sequenced in a study of blood T cell repertoires in COVID-19. Clones were sequenced by immunoSEQ multiplex PCR, and TCRdb holds only the in-frame ones, with some missing. The sample lists around 250,000 clones, about four fifths seen once, with around 3.5% in the top ten. Sequencing was performed on peripheral blood. Every receptor here comes from a woman aged 18-35 years with acute or convalescent COVID-19.

Comments on this clone: Sequence at one end of the junction differs from germline and may be a read error. The rearrangement uses TRBV9 and TRBJ1-2, with D perhaps TRBD1 (6 bases). The CDR3 has 16 amino acids. Germline V lookup: CDR1 SGDLS, CDR2 YYNGEE. The CDR3 here is CARSGGGAGMDYGYTF. The CDR3 DNA reads TGTGCCCGCAGCGGCGGGGGGGCTGGAATGGACTATGGCTACACCTTC.

This clone was seen only a few times. J is TRBJ1-2 and V is TRBV20-1; D may be TRBD1 (6 bases). The CDR3 loop spans 14 amino acids. V was clipped by 3 bases and J by 3 bases, with 14 bases between them. CDR1 is DFQATT, CDR2 SNEGSKA, per germline (reference sequence). CDR3: CSASSPGQYYGYTF. The CDR3 DNA reads TGCAGTGCTAGTTCCCCTGGACAGTACTATGGCTACACCTTC.

This chain joins TRBV19 and TRBJ2-3, with unresolved D. The CDR3 is 15 residues long. The V gene's germline CDR1 is LNHDA and CDR2 SQIVND (reference sequence). Trimming removed 3 bases from V and 1 base from J, with 11 bases in between. The CDR3 nucleotides read TGTGCCAGTAGTATCGGATTAGCCCGCACAGATACGCAGTATTTT. Protein product: CASSIGLARTDTQYF.

This sequence joins TRBV7-9 and TRBJ2-3; 10 bases line up with TRBD1. After removal of 5 bases from V and 3 bases from J, the junction contained 8 bases not matched to a gene. Germline lookup yields CDR1 SEHNR and CDR2 FQNEAQ (reference sequence). The CDR3 runs to 16 residues. The DNA for the CDR3 is TGTGCCAGCAGCCCCAACCGACAGGGGGCAACAGATACGCAGTATTTT. It is translated as CASSPNRQGATDTQYF.

In DNA, the CDR3 is TGTGCCATCAGTGAGTTGTCAGGGGGCTATAATTCACCCCTCCACTTT. It encodes CAISELSGGYNSPLHF. The chain links TRBV10-3 to TRBJ1-6; 7 nucleotides line up with TRBD1. V trimming: 1 base; J trimming: 3 bases; junction bases outside the gene matches: 3. The CDR3 is 16 residues long. Germline V gene sequence: CDR1 ENHRY, CDR2 SYGVKD.

The chain has TRBV4-3 and TRBJ2-4; maybe TRBD1 (6 bases). Germline loops: CDR1 LGHNA, CDR2 YSLEER. There are 15 residues in the CDR3. The V end was cut by 1 base, the J end by 8 bases, with 15 bases between. The CDR3 loop reads CASSQGIQGIDIQYF. DNA of the CDR3: TGCGCCAGCAGCCAAGGTATACAGGGTATCGACATTCAGTACTTC.

This chain connects TRBV18 to TRBJ2-1, with TRBD2 matching 7 bases. J lost 8 bases, V lost 1 base, and 8 bases had no gene match. CDR3 size: 15 residues. Germline CDR1 KGHSH, CDR2 LQKENI. CDR3 loop: CASSPLEASGHEQFF. As DNA, the CDR3 is TGTGCCAGCTCACCACTTGAGGCTAGCGGCCATGAGCAGTTCTTC.

The chain carries TRBV4-3 and TRBJ2-1; 10 bases align to TRBD1. V trimming: 4 bases; J trimming: 7 bases; junction bases outside the gene matches: 13. The CDR3 is 17 residues long. Germline V gene sequence: CDR1 LGHNA, CDR2 YSLEER. The CDR3 loop reads CASSPTEPGTGANEQFF. CDR3 nucleotide sequence: TGCGCCAGCAGCCCCACGGAACCCGGGACAGGGGCGAATGAGCAGTTCTTC.

This chain links TRBV21-1 with TRBJ1-2; whether TRBD1, the table's D call, matches the DNA was not checked. TRBV21-1 is recorded as a pseudogene. The CDR3 contains 14 residues. The CDR3 bases are TGTGCCAGCAACCGCACAAAAGCTAACTATGGCTACACCTTC. This sequence encodes CASNRTKANYGYTF.

The chain uses TRBV18 and TRBJ2-5, with TRBD2 identical over 7 bases. Germline V lookup: CDR1 KGHSH, CDR2 LQKENI. Trimming took 4 bases from V and 3 from J; bases not matched to a gene: 14. The CDR3 covers 17 residues. The CDR3 sequence: CASSQAGPGEGKETQYF. In DNA form, the CDR3 reads TGTGCCAGCTCACAAGCAGGCCCCGGGGAGGGGAAAGAGACCCAGTACTTC. The full variable domain, completed using reference TRBV18 and TRBJ2-5, is NAGVMQNPRHLVRRRGQEARLRCSPMKGHSHVYWYRQLPEEGLKFMVYLQKENIIDESGMPKERFSAEFPKEGPSILRIQQVVRGDSAAYFCASSQAGPGEGKETQYFGPGTRLLVL.

The chain employs TRBV5-1 and TRBJ2-1; TRBD2 matches at 7 bases. The CDR3 runs 19 residues. Per germline, CDR1 SGHRS and CDR2 YFSETQ. V trimming: 3 bases; J trimming: 4 bases; junction bases outside the gene matches: 19. The CDR3 sequence: CASSYLDRTRSKAYNEQFF. As DNA, the CDR3 is TGCGCCAGCAGCTACCTCGACCGGACTAGGTCGAAAGCTTACAATGAGCAGTTCTTC.